These 12 T cell receptor beta chains came from one sample sequenced in a study of Graves' ophthalmopathy and Graves' hyperthyroidism. Researchers took RNA transcripts and amplified TCR beta CDR3 regions from them. First-round RT-PCR with HTBI primers preceded a second-round multiplex PCR. TCRdb reprocessed the multiplex PCR reads with MiXCR, giving one entry per CDR3 protein. This table holds 500,000 to 800,000 distinct CDR3 sequences, more than 40% found once. Sequencing input: peripheral blood. The receptors were sampled from an adult man with Graves' ophthalmopathy.

The rearrangement links TRBV5-1 to TRBJ2-7, with D uncertain. V shed 4 bases and J shed 3 bases, with 20 bases lying between them. Germline loops: CDR1 SGHRS, CDR2 YFSETQ. The CDR3 totals 16 residues. CDR3 in DNA: TGCGCCAGCAGCAGATTACCCACGGATAACTTCTACGAGCAGTACTTC. It is translated as CASSRLPTDNFYEQYF.

Many counts were recorded for this clonotype. This chain links TRBV19 with TRBJ2-2; TRBD1 aligns across 9 bases. Unmatched junction bases numbered 6, after V lost 4 bases and J lost 6 bases. Germline CDR1 is LNHDA and CDR2 is SQIVND (reference sequence). This CDR3 contains 15 residues. CDR3 in amino acids: CASSTGQGWAGELFF. As DNA, the CDR3 is TGTGCCAGTAGTACAGGACAGGGGTGGGCCGGGGAGCTGTTTTTT.

V is TRBV10-3 and J is TRBJ2-1; the match to TRBD2 covers 14 bases. This CDR3 comprises 14 residues. After removal of 8 bases from V and 9 bases from J, the junction contained 6 bases not matched to a gene. Germline assignment: CDR1 ENHRY and CDR2 SYGVKD. CDR3 coding DNA: TGTGCCATCGCGGGGACTAGCGGGAGTGGTGAGCAGTTCTTC. Residues: CAIAGTSGSGEQFF.

This clonotype was seen ten or more times. The rearrangement joins TRBV29-1 to TRBJ1-1; no clear D. Germline-derived CDR1 and CDR2 are SQVTM and ANQGSEA. The CDR3 length is 13 residues. Trimming removed 3 bases from V and 5 bases from J, with 13 bases in between. Here the CDR3 reads CSVDSMEFTEAFF. The CDR3 bases are TGCAGCGTTGATAGTATGGAATTTACTGAAGCTTTCTTT.

The sample holds many counts of this clonotype. The CDR3 DNA is TGCAGCGTTGTTGTAGGGATAGAGACCCAGTACTTC. It translates to CSVVVGIETQYF. V usage is TRBV29-1 and J usage is TRBJ2-5; no firm D call. V lost 4 bases and J lost 4, with 10 bases in between. The germline V gene has CDR1 SQVTM and CDR2 ANQGSEA. The CDR3 has 12 residues.

Turning to this clonotype: Lacking the conserved final phenylalanine or tryptophan, this CDR3 likely reflects a read error. V usage is TRBV7-3 and J usage is TRBJ2-7; D unclear. V was pared by 1 base and J by 5 bases, with 9 bases between. This CDR3 is 13 amino acids long. CDR1 is SGHTA, CDR2 FQGTGA, per germline. CDR3 in DNA: TGTGCCAGCAGCTTAATGGATGGGGACGAGCAGTACCTC. Protein: CASSLMDGDEQYL.

This chain links TRBV25-1 with TRBJ1-2, with D maybe TRBD1 (6 bases). V lost 5 bases, J lost 4 bases, and 14 bases lay in between. Germline V gives CDR1 MGHDK, CDR2 SYGVNS. CDR3 size: 14 residues. CDR3 residues: CASSQRTEIYGYTF. The CDR3 nucleotides read TGTGCCAGCAGTCAAAGGACAGAAATCTATGGCTACACCTTC.

For this clonotype: The junction does not match germline at one end; this may be a read error. The chain employs TRBV2 and TRBJ1-5; D is uncertain. Germline V gives CDR1 SNHLY, CDR2 FYNNEI. There are 14 residues in the CDR3. CDR3 nucleotides: TGTCCCAGCAATGGGCCTGACGGCAATCAGCCCCAGCATTTT. Translation: CPSNGPDGNQPQHF.

This clonotype came up many times. This chain links TRBV9 with TRBJ1-2; D unclear. V shed 1 base and J shed 3 bases, with 7 bases lying between them. Germline-derived CDR1 and CDR2 are SGDLS and YYNGEE. This CDR3 has 13 residues. The CDR3 DNA follows: TGTGCCAGCAGCGTAAGCAGCTACTATGGCTACACCTTC. Translating gives CASSVSSYYGYTF.

This clonotype has more than one count but fewer than ten. V and J are TRBV5-1 and TRBJ1-6; TRBD1 aligns across 7 bases. This CDR3 region has 15 residues. Germline CDR1 SGHRS, CDR2 YFSETQ. J lost 4 bases, V lost 0 bases, and 1 base had no gene match. The CDR3 DNA is TGCGCCAGCAGCTTGGAGGGACAGTATAATTCACCCCTCCACTTT. Translated, it gives CASSLEGQYNSPLHF.

This clonotype was observed a few times. The CDR3 region has the DNA TGCAGTGCTAGAGAGACAGGGATCTCCTACGAGCAGTACTTC. Translated: CSARETGISYEQYF. This chain links TRBV20-1 with TRBJ2-7; 7 bases align to TRBD1. The CDR3 length is 14 residues. The germline V gene has CDR1 DFQATT and CDR2 SNEGSKA (reference sequence). Trimming took 0 bases from V and 0 from J; bases not matched to a gene: 2.

This clonotype was picked up a small number of times. V usage is TRBV7-2 and J usage is TRBJ2-2; the match to TRBD2 covers 8 bases. Looked up from germline, CDR1 is SGHTA and CDR2 is FQGNSA. The CDR3 runs 16 residues. J lost 1 base, V lost 5 bases, and 6 bases had no gene match. The CDR3 is CASSTSLAGNTGELFF. Written as DNA, the CDR3 is TGTGCCAGCAGCACCAGTCTAGCGGGGAACACCGGGGAGCTGTTTTTT.